A single sample is the source of the 2 T cell receptor beta chains below, sequenced in a study of shared clonotypes between healthy human individuals. Repertoires were generated with immunoSEQ multiplex PCR, while TCRdb's copy carries only in-frame clones and drops some. This sample has some 240,000 clones, with 65% found just once. The sample taken for sequencing was memory CD4+ T cells sorted from blood. The subset is: CD45RA-negative fraction. Source of these receptors: a man aged 25-45 years in good health.

The gene calls are TRBV7-8 and TRBJ2-7, with D possibly TRBD2 on 6 matching bases. CDR1 SGHVS and CDR2 FQNEAQ come from the germline V gene. V dropped 3 bases and J dropped 5 bases, with 32 bases sitting between them. This CDR3 region has 20 residues. CDR3 sequence (DNA): TGTGCCAGCAGCTTCCCCGAACCAGGACCAGGAGGCGGGGCTCGGAACGAGCAGTACTTC. Its protein product is CASSFPEPGPGGGARNEQYF.

The chain employs TRBV9 and TRBJ2-7; perhaps TRBD2 as D (5 bases). V gave up 4 bases and J gave up 0 bases, with 14 bases separating them. CDR1 and CDR2 (germline): SGDLS, YYNGEE. The CDR3 has 15 residues. The CDR3 sequence: CASSPGGLSSYEQYF. The CDR3 DNA follows: TGTGCCAGCAGCCCCGGAGGTTTAAGCTCCTACGAGCAGTACTTC. The variable domain in full, with the rest retrieved from reference TRBV9 and TRBJ2-7, is DSGVTQTPKHLITATGQRVTLRCSPRSGDLSVYWYQQSLDQGLQFLIQYYNGEERAKGNILERFSAQQFPDLHSELNLSSLELGDSALYFCASSPGGLSSYEQYFGPGTRLTVT.